These T cell receptor beta chains were read from a single sample in a study of T cells in Graves' hyperthyroidism and ophthalmopathy. In TCRdb, the multiplex PCR reads were re-called with MiXCR into one record per CDR3 protein. The sample consists of approximately 260,000 distinct CDR3 sequences, 13% to 15% of them appearing once. The sample was blood. The receptors here all came from a woman aged 45 to 65 with Graves' hyperthyroidism that later progressed to Graves' ophthalmopathy. Both conserved end residues are part of each CDR3. D genes are given only for firm matches. Part of the rows lack a size; the others show once, few, many or a class for expanded clones.

D gene,J gene,V gene,clone size,CDR3 protein,CDR3 DNA
NA,TRBJ1-5,TRBV11-2,many,CASSLDYGLGNQPQHF,TGTGCCAGCAGCTTAGATTATGGGTTGGGCAATCAGCCCCAGCATTTT
NA,TRBJ1-1,TRBV15,few,CATATEMNTEAFF,TGTGCCACCGCGACGGAGATGAACACTGAAGCTTTCTTT
TRBD1,TRBJ2-1,TRBV19,NA,CASSISRWVEGAKNNEQFF,TGTGCCAGTAGTATAAGCAGGTGGGTCGAGGGGGCGAAGAACAATGAGCAGTTCTTC
NA,TRBJ2-3,TRBV5-1,few,CASSFQATQYF,TGCGCCAGCAGCTTCCAGGCTACGCAGTATTTT
NA,TRBJ2-3,TRBV27,many,CASSSREPYSTDTQYF,TGTGCCAGCAGTTCGAGGGAGCCTTATTCCACAGATACGCAGTATTTT
NA,TRBJ1-1,TRBV11-2,many,CASSLIRGLNTEAFF,TGTGCCAGCAGCTTAATAAGGGGTCTGAACACTGAAGCTTTCTTT
NA,TRBJ2-6,TRBV4-1,few,CASSPPPDRVDNVLTF,TGCGCCAGCAGCCCTCCCCCGGACAGAGTGGACAACGTCCTGACTTTC
NA,TRBJ1-1,TRBV5-8,many,CASSLDNLNTEAFF,TGTGCCAGCAGCTTGGATAACCTGAACACTGAAGCTTTCTTT
NA,TRBJ1-1,TRBV9,many,CASSSTGGSGEAFF,TGTGCCAGCAGCTCCACCGGGGGGAGTGGTGAAGCTTTCTTT
NA,TRBJ1-5,TRBV4-1,few,CASSQEGSRQPQHF,TGCGCCAGCAGCCAAGAAGGGTCGAGGCAGCCCCAGCATTTT
NA,TRBJ1-5,TRBV27,few,CASSTRGPGKPQHF,TGTGCCAGCAGCACGCGGGGGCCCGGGAAGCCCCAGCATTTT
NA,TRBJ1-1,TRBV4-2,NA,CASSQGEVTEAFF,TGTGCCAGCAGCCAAGGGGAGGTCACTGAAGCTTTCTTT
TRBD1,TRBJ2-1,TRBV27,NA,CASSGTEGLYEQFF,TGTGCCAGCAGTGGGACAGAGGGTTTGTATGAGCAGTTCTTC
NA,TRBJ1-1,TRBV5-1,many,CASSLERRAVGAFF,TGCGCCAGCAGCTTGGAACGGAGGGCTGTGGGAGCTTTCTTT
NA,TRBJ1-2,TRBV20-1,NA,CSARGGAGRGYTF,TGCAGTGCTAGAGGGGGGGCAGGACGTGGCTACACCTTC
TRBD1,TRBJ1-2,TRBV28,NA,CASRPPGQFFNYGYTF,TGTGCCAGCAGACCACCGGGACAGTTCTTTAACTATGGCTACACCTTC
NA,TRBJ2-2,TRBV2,many,CARGVAGELFF,TGTGCCCGTGGAGTGGCCGGGGAGCTGTTTTTT
TRBD1,TRBJ1-1,TRBV7-9,NA,CASSMFHRGPEAFF,TGTGCCAGCAGCATGTTCCACAGGGGGCCTGAAGCTTTCTTT
NA,TRBJ2-1,TRBV7-3,many,CASSLRGGGRDNEQFF,TGTGCCAGCAGCTTAAGAGGGGGGGGCAGAGACAATGAGCAGTTCTTC
NA,TRBJ1-5,TRBV28,NA,CASSLTRVYSNQPQHF,TGTGCCAGCAGTTTGACCCGGGTGTATAGCAATCAGCCCCAGCATTTT
NA,TRBJ1-1,TRBV15,few,CATSRDSKGTEAFF,TGTGCCACCAGCAGAGACTCCAAGGGGACTGAAGCTTTCTTT
NA,TRBJ2-6,TRBV27,NA,CASSFLPRGANVLTF,TGTGCCAGCAGTTTTCTTCCGCGGGGGGCCAACGTCCTGACTTTC
TRBD1,TRBJ1-4,TRBV2,many,CASRIGTASEKLFF,TGTGCCAGCAGGATCGGGACAGCTAGTGAAAAACTGTTTTTT
NA,TRBJ2-5,TRBV9,many,CASSVDPETQYF,TGTGCCAGCAGCGTAGATCCCGAGACCCAGTACTTC
NA,TRBJ1-2,TRBV18,NA,CASSPRQDPNYGYTF,TGTGCCAGCTCACCCCGACAGGACCCCAACTATGGCTACACCTTC
TRBD1,TRBJ1-2,TRBV28,few,CASRGQGLGGYTF,TGTGCCAGCAGAGGACAGGGGTTAGGTGGCTACACCTTC
NA,TRBJ1-6,TRBV27,NA,CASSVSQGFRNSPLHF,TGTGCCAGCAGCGTATCCCAGGGATTCCGGAATTCACCCCTCCACTTT
NA,TRBJ2-5,TRBV28,many,CASSEGLEETQYF,TGTGCCAGCAGTGAGGGGTTGGAGGAGACCCAGTACTTC
NA,TRBJ2-3,TRBV28,many,CASSLVGRMDTQYF,TGTGCCAGCAGTTTGGTGGGTCGGATGGATACGCAGTATTTT
NA,TRBJ1-1,TRBV2,many,CASSEAWVRNTEAFF,TGTGCCAGCAGTGAAGCGTGGGTACGGAACACTGAAGCTTTCTTT
NA,TRBJ1-5,TRBV3-1,few,CASSPRQGDNQPQHF,TGTGCCAGCAGCCCCCGCCAGGGTGACAATCAGCCCCAGCATTTT
NA,TRBJ1-1,TRBV4-1,NA,CASSQDVGTRGSEAFF,TGCGCCAGCAGCCAAGATGTTGGGACACGAGGTAGTGAAGCTTTCTTT
NA,TRBJ2-3,TRBV7-9,many,CASSSTGLDTQYF,TGTGCCAGCAGTTCGACTGGACTAGATACGCAGTATTTT
TRBD2,TRBJ2-1,TRBV6-6,many,CASSYSGLAGVYNEQFF,TGTGCCAGCAGTTACTCGGGACTAGCGGGAGTCTACAATGAGCAGTTCTTC
TRBD2,TRBJ2-7,TRBV4-1,few,CASSHQLAGSYEQYF,TGCGCCAGCAGCCACCAACTAGCGGGAAGCTACGAGCAGTACTTC
NA,TRBJ2-7,TRBV2,NA,CASRPPTSSYEQYF,TGTGCCAGCAGACCACCCACGAGCTCCTACGAGCAGTACTTC
TRBD2,TRBJ2-2,TRBV18,many,CASSPTAGVTGELFF,TGTGCCAGCTCACCAACAGCGGGAGTCACCGGGGAGCTGTTTTTT
NA,TRBJ2-7,TRBV5-5,few,CASSLAGQLTYEQYF,TGTGCCAGCAGCTTGGCCGGACAGCTAACCTACGAGCAGTACTTC
TRBD1,TRBJ1-3,TRBV18,many,CASSPPTGTGGFRRNTIYF,TGTGCCAGCTCACCACCCACCGGGACAGGGGGATTTCGGAGAAACACCATATATTTT
NA,TRBJ1-6,TRBV5-1,NA,CASSPGNDNSPLHF,TGCGCCAGCAGCCCCGGGAACGATAATTCACCCCTCCACTTT
NA,TRBJ1-1,TRBV19,NA,CASSMRQGQSEAFF,TGTGCCAGTAGTATGAGGCAGGGGCAGAGCGAAGCTTTCTTT